The following is a TCR beta chain sequence with its context. Its antigen is as yet unknown. CDR1 MNHNY and CDR2 SVGAGI come from the germline V gene (reference sequence). The CDR3 extends over 13 amino acids. Trimming shortened V by 7 bases and J by 2 bases, and 12 bases separated the two germline ends. This table comes from immunoSEQ multiplex PCR, and its TCRdb copy is limited to in-frame clones, with some not included. The top ten hold approximately 0.17% of the sample, which has some 130,000 clones, around 94% seen once. The data are from a study of graft-versus-host responses after intestinal transplantation. Background on the study: Those transplanted obtained multivisceral, liver-intestinal, or isolated intestinal grafts. Anti-thymocyte globulin served as induction for all recipients, who then took tacrolimus and steroids for approximately three years. Study-level results: Detected in recipient marrow were GvH clones, some of which were first observed in ileum or blood.

The clonotype comes from a human donor who received an intestinal transplant. The chain employs TRBV6-6 and TRBJ2-7, with D tentatively TRBD2 (6 bases). The sequences come from unstimulated CD4+ T cells sorted from spleen or lymph node cells, collected before intestinal transplant. The CDR3 loop reads CASKGLRAYEQYF. The DNA of the CDR3 is TGTGCCAGCAAGGGACTGCGTGCCTACGAGCAGTACTTC.